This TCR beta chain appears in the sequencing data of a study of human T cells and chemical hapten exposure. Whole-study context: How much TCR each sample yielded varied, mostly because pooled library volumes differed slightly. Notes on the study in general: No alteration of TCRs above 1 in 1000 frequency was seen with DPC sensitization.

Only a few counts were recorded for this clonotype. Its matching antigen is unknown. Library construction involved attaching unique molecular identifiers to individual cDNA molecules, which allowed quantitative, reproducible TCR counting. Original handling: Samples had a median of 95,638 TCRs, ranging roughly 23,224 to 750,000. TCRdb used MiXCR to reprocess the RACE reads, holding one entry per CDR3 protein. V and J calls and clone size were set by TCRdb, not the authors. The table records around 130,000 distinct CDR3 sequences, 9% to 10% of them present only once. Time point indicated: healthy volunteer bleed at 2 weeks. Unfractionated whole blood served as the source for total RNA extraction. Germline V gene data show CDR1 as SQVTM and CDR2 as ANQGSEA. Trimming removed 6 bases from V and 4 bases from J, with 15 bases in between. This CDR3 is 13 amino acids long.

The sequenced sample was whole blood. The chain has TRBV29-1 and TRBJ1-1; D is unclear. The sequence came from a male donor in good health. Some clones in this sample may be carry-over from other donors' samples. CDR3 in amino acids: CSVAPRLSTEAFF. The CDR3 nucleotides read TGCAGCGTGGCCCCAAGGCTGAGCACTGAAGCTTTCTTT.